These T cell receptor beta chains were read from a single sample in a study of cytotoxic CD8 clonotypes in ibrutinib-treated CLL. Profiling relied on immunoSEQ multiplex PCR, and the TCRdb table lists in-frame clones only, not all of them. This sample yields 100,000 to 150,000 clones, of which over 75% are seen a single time; around 2% belongs to the top ten. Sequencing used PBMCs, obtained after 24 months of ibrutinib treatment. The receptors were sampled from a human donor with chronic lymphocytic leukemia. The CDR3 runs from the conserved cysteine through the conserved F or W. D genes are given only for firm matches. The size field is filled for only some rows; it gives once, few, many or a size class.

clone size,J gene,V gene,D gene,CDR3 protein,CDR3 DNA
NA,TRBJ2-4,TRBV28,NA,CASSFGQLNIQYF,TGTGCCAGCAGTTTTGGGCAGCTAAACATTCAGTACTTC
NA,TRBJ1-1,TRBV28,NA,CASTREYTEAFF,TGTGCCAGCACCCGAGAGTACACTGAAGCTTTCTTT
NA,TRBJ1-5,TRBV15,TRBD1,CATSRDQGGINQPQHF,TGTGCCACCAGCAGAGACCAAGGGGGCATCAATCAGCCCCAGCATTTT
few,TRBJ2-5,TRBV29-1,NA,CSVGAGGKQETQYF,TGCAGCGTTGGGGCAGGGGGGAAGCAAGAGACCCAGTACTTC
NA,TRBJ2-1,TRBV7-9,TRBD2,CASSLPLRLAGGKNEQFF,TGTGCCAGCAGCTTACCCCTCCGACTAGCGGGAGGCAAGAATGAGCAGTTCTTC
NA,TRBJ2-3,TRBV18,NA,CASSVTGTSDTQYF,TGTGCCAGCTCAGTAACAGGGACCTCAGATACGCAGTATTTT
NA,TRBJ2-7,TRBV7-9,TRBD2,CASSGGVGGSSYEQYF,TGTGCCAGCAGCGGAGGGGTGGGCGGGAGCTCCTACGAGCAGTACTTC
NA,TRBJ2-1,TRBV7-2,NA,CASSLDGLRVGEQFF,TGTGCCAGCAGCTTGGACGGCCTCAGGGTTGGAGAGCAGTTCTTC
NA,TRBJ1-5,TRBV28,TRBD1,CATGSGTGGWNQPQHF,TGTGCCACCGGAAGCGGGACAGGGGGATGGAATCAGCCCCAGCATTTT
NA,TRBJ1-2,TRBV19,NA,CASSTLRGDGYTF,TGTGCCAGTAGTACCCTCAGGGGCGATGGCTACACCTTC
NA,TRBJ2-3,TRBV29-1,NA,CSVELRKGTDTQYF,TGCAGCGTTGAACTCCGAAAGGGCACAGATACGCAGTATTTT
NA,TRBJ2-3,TRBV28,NA,CASSLPTSTDTQYF,TGTGCCAGCAGTTTACCAACTAGCACAGATACGCAGTATTTT
NA,TRBJ1-5,TRBV30,NA,CAWSRRGNQPQHF,TGTGCCTGGAGTCGGAGGGGCAATCAGCCCCAGCATTTT
NA,TRBJ1-3,TRBV28,NA,CASSLFPVQESGNTIYF,TGTGCCAGCAGTTTATTTCCCGTACAGGAATCTGGAAACACCATATATTTT
NA,TRBJ1-2,TRBV2,NA,CASSEQGKKAGYTF,TGTGCCAGCAGTGAACAGGGGAAAAAGGCTGGCTACACCTTC